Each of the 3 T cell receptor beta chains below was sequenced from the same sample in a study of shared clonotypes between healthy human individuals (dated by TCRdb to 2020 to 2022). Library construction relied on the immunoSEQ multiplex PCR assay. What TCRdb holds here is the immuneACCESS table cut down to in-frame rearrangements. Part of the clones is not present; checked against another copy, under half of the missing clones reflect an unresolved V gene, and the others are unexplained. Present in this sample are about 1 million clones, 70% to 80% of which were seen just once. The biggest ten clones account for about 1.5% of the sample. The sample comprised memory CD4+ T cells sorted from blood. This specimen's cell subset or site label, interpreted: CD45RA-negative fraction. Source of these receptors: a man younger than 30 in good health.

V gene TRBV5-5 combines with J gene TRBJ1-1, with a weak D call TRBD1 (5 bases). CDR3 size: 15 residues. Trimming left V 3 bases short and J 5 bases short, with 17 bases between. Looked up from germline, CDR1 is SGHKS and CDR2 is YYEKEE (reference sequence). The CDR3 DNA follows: TGTGCCAGCAGCTCTCCGGGGGGTTTAGGGACTGAAGCTTTCTTT. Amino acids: CASSSPGGLGTEAFF. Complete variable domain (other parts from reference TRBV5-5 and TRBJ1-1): DAGVTQSPTHLIKTRGQQVTLRCSPISGHKSVSWYQQVLGQGPQFIFQYYEKEERGRGNFPDRFSARQFPNYSSELNVNALLLGDSALYLCASSSPGGLGTEAFFGQGTRLTVV.

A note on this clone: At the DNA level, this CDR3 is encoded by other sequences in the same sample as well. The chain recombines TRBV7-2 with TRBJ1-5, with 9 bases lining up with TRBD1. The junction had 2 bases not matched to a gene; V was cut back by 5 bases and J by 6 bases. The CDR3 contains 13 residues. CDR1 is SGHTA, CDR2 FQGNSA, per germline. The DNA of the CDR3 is TGTGCCAGCAGCCCGGACAGGGGTCAGCCCCAGCATTTT. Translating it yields CASSPDRGQPQHF.

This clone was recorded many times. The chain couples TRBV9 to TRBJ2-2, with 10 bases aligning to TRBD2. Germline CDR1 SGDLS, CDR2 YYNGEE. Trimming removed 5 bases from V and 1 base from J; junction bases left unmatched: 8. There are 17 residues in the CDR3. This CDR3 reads CASSPFTSGVNTGELFF. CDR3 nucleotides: TGTGCCAGCAGTCCCTTTACTAGCGGGGTGAACACCGGGGAGCTGTTTTTT. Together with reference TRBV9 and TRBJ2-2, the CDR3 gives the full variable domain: DSGVTQTPKHLITATGQRVTLRCSPRSGDLSVYWYQQSLDQGLQFLIQYYNGEERAKGNILERFSAQQFPDLHSELNLSSLELGDSALYFCASSPFTSGVNTGELFFGEGSRLTVL.